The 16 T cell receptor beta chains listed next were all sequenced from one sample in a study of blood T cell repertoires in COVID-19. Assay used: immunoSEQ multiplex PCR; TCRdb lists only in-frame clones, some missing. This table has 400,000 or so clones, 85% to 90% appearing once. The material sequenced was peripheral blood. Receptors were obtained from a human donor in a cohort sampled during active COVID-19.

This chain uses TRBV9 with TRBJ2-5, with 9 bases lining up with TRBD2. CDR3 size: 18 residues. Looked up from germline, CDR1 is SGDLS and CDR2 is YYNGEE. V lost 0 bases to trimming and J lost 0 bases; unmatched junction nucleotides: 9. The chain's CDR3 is CASSVEDGLATNQETQYF. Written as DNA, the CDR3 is TGTGCCAGCAGCGTAGAAGACGGACTAGCGACGAACCAAGAGACCCAGTACTTC.

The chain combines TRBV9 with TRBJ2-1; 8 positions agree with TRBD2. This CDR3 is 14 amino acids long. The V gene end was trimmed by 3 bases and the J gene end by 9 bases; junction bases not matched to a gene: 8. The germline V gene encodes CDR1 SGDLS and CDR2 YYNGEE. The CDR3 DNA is TGTGCCAGCAGCGGCAGCGGGAGCTCCGGTGAGCAGTTCTTC. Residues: CASSGSGSSGEQFF.

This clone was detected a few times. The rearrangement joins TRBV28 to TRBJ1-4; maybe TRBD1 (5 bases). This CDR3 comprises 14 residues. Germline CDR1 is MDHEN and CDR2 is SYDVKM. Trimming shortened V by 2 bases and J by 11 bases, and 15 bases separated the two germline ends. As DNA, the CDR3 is TGTGCCAGCAGTTTAGGGGGGGTTATCGGGAAACTGTTTTTT. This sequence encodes CASSLGGVIGKLFF. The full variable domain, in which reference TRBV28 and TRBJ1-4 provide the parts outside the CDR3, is DVKVTQSSRYLVKRTGEKVFLECVQDMDHENMFWYRQDPGLGLRLIYFSYDVKMKEKGDIPEGYSVSREKKERFSLILESASTNQTSMYLCASSLGGVIGKLFFGSGTQLSVL.

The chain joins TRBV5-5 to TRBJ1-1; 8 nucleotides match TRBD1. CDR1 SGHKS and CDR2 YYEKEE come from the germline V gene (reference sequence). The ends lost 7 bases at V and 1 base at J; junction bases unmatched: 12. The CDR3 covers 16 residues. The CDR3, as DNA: TGTGCCAGCCACCCCGCGGTCGGGACAGGGAACACTGAAGCTTTCTTT. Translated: CASHPAVGTGNTEAFF.

In nucleotides, the CDR3 is TGTGCCAGCCAGCGCCTGAGGACCGGGGAGCTGTTTTTT. It yields the protein CASQRLRTGELFF. The chain links TRBV11-2 to TRBJ2-2; D gene unclear. Germline assignment: CDR1 SGHAT and CDR2 FQNNGV. Trimming stripped 8 bases from V and 5 bases from J, with 12 bases between. The CDR3 sequence is 13 residues long.

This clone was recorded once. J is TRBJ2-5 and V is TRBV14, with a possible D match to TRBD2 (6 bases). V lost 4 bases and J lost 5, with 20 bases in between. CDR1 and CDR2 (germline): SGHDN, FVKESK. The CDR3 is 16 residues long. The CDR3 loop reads CASSPWRGVVRETQYF. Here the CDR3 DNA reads TGTGCCAGCAGCCCCTGGCGGGGCGTGGTTCGGGAGACCCAGTACTTC.

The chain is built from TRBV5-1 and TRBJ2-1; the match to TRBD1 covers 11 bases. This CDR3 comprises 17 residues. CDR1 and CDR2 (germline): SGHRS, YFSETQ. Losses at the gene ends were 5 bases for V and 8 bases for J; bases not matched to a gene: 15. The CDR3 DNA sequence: TGCGCCAGCAGTCCGGGGGACAGGGGGGTTATTGAGGATGAGCAGTTCTTC. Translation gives CASSPGDRGVIEDEQFF.

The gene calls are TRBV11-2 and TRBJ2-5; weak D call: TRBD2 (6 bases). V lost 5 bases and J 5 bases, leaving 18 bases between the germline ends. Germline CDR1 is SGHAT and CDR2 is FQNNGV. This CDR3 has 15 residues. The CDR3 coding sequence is TGTGCCAGCAGCGAGGCGGGGTGGTCCCAGGAGACCCAGTACTTC. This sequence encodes CASSEAGWSQETQYF.

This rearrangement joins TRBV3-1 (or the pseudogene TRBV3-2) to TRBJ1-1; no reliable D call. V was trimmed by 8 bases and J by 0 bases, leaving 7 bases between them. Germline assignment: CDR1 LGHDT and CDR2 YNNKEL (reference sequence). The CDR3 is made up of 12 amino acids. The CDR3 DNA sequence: TGTGCCAGCGGGAGCATGAACACTGAAGCTTTCTTT. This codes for CASGSMNTEAFF.

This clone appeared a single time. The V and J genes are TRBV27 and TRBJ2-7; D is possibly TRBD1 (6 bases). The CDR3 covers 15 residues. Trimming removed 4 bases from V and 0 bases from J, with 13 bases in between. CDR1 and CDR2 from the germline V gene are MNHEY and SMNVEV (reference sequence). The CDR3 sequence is CASSSGQLSSYEQYF. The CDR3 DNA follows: TGTGCCAGCAGTTCCGGACAGTTGAGCTCCTACGAGCAGTACTTC.

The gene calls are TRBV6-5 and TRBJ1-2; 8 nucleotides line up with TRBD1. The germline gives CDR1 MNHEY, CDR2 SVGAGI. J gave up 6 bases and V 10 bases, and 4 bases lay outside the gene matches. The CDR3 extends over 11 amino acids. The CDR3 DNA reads TGTGCCACCACAGGGGGGGATGGCTACACCTTC. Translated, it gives CATTGGDGYTF.

The CDR3 sequence: CASSLVGGPAINEQYF. The CDR3 DNA is TGTGCCAGCAGCTTAGTGGGGGGGCCGGCAATAAACGAGCAGTACTTC. J is TRBJ2-7 and V is TRBV7-6; D perhaps matches TRBD2 (7 bases). Trimming pared 1 base from V and 5 bases from J, leaving 18 bases between. CDR1 is SGHVS, CDR2 FNYEAQ, per germline. This CDR3 is built from 16 residues. Based on the CDR3 plus reference TRBV7-6 and TRBJ2-7, the full variable domain is GAGVSQSPRYKVTKRGQDVALRCDPISGHVSLYWYRQALGQGPEFLTYFNYEAQQDKSGLPNDRFSAERPEGSISTLTIQRTEQRDSAMYRCASSLVGGPAINEQYFGPGTRLTVT.

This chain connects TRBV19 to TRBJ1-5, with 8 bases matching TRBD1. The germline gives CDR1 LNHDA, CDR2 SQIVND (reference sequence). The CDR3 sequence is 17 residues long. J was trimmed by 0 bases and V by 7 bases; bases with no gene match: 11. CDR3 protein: CASTPGRQGHSNQPQHF. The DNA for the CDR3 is TGTGCCAGTACCCCAGGGCGACAGGGGCATAGCAATCAGCCCCAGCATTTT.

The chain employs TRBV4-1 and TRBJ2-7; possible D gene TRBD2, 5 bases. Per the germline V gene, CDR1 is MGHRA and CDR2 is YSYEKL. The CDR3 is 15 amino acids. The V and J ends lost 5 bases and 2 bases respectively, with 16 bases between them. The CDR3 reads CASSSPGSGAYEQYF. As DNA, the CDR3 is TGCGCCAGCAGCTCCCCGGGGTCGGGCGCCTACGAGCAGTACTTC.

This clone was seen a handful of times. CDR3 bases: TGTGCCAGCAGCCATTACTATCTCGACAGGGCGAAGGACACCGGGGAGCTGTTTTTT. It yields the protein CASSHYYLDRAKDTGELFF. This rearrangement joins TRBV3-1 (or the pseudogene TRBV3-2) to TRBJ2-2; 7 nucleotides line up with TRBD1. Germline assignment: CDR1 LGHDT and CDR2 YNNKEL (reference sequence). V lost 3 bases, J lost 3 bases, and 16 bases stayed unmatched. The CDR3 is 19 residues long.

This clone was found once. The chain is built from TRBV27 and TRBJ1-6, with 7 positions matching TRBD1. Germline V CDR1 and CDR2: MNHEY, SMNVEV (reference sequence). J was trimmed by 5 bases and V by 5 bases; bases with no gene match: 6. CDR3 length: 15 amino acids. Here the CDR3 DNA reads TGTGCCAGCAGTCCACTCGACAGGGATAATTCACCCCTCCACTTT. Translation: CASSPLDRDNSPLHF.